This T cell receptor (beta chain) came from a study of cytomegalovirus exposure and HLA in healthy donors. Study outcomes and limitations: More clonal expansion characterized HLA-associated TCR beta chains than equally common others in a later analysis. Reportedly, cytomegalovirus status was diagnosed with high sensitivity and specificity. The CMV antigen specificity of a few CMV-associated chains was confirmed through in vitro analysis.

As concerns this clone: The target antigen is unknown.

PCR used 60 Vbeta primers and 13 Jbeta primers. Method: immunoSEQ multiplex PCR; TCRdb's copy keeps in-frame clones and lacks some. The repertoire holds some 170,000 clones, roughly four fifths seen once, with just under 3% in the top ten. The V end lost 2 bases, the J end lost 5 bases, and 18 bases lay between the germline ends. CDR1 is KGHSH and CDR2 is LQKENI in the germline V gene. The CDR3 contains 16 residues. The gene calls are TRBV18 and TRBJ1-1, with D possibly TRBD1 on 5 matching bases. The sequence was collected from a woman in her forties or fifties in good health and CMV-seropositive. Specimen: PBMCs. The CDR3 nucleotides are TGTGCCAGCTCACCAATTCTCGGGGGGGTAGGTACTGAAGCTTTCTTT. Translation: CASSPILGGVGTEAFF.